This T cell receptor beta chain stems from a study of shared clonotypes between healthy human individuals. About the research overall: With ages of 18 to 49, the donors were two women and three men. General study findings and limits: Several donors held about 5% of naive CD4 clonotypes in common. Non-shared clonotypes were found to have lower generation probabilities than the clonotypes that were shared by all four of the sorted-subset donors.

Germline V gene sequence: CDR1 SGHRS, CDR2 YFSETQ. The CDR3 length is 14 residues. The V and J ends lost 8 bases and 4 bases respectively, with 18 bases between them. For this clone: As yet, its antigen is unknown.

Libraries were prepared by immunoSEQ multiplex PCR; TCRdb keeps only in-frame clonotypes and omits some of them. The sample holds millions of clones; around 93% are singletons and the top ten take approximately 1.7%. CD8 cells regarded as naive lacked CD45RO, were positively chosen for CCR7, and omitted terminally differentiated effector memory CD45RA+ cells. All donors qualified as healthy HIV-negative adults and had experienced no recent acute infections or vaccinations. The V call is TRBV5-1, the J call TRBJ1-2, with D perhaps matching TRBD1 (5 bases). Sequencing was carried out using naive CD8+ T cells from PBMCs. The source of this sequence is a man aged 18 to 30 in good health. Some clones in this sample may be carry-over from other donors' samples. The CDR3 DNA follows: TGCGCCAGTAGAGGGGACGGATCGGGCTATGGCTACACCTTC. Translating gives CASRGDGSGYGYTF.